This T cell receptor (beta chain) stems from a study of cytomegalovirus exposure and HLA in healthy donors. Study outcomes and limitations: Through in vitro validation, a few CMV-associated chains were shown to be specific for CMV antigens.

Points on this clone: Its antigen is unidentified.

Generated by immunoSEQ multiplex PCR, the TCRdb table keeps only in-frame clones and is missing some. There are some 240,000 clones in the sample; around four fifths occur only once, and roughly 6% lies in the top ten. From germline, CDR1 is SGHNT and CDR2 YYREEE (reference sequence). The CDR3 has 14 amino acids. V dropped 2 bases and J dropped 0 bases, with 9 bases sitting between them. The chain joins TRBV5-4 to TRBJ2-7; tentatively, D is TRBD1 (6 bases). This receptor was identified in a woman aged 18 to 35 in good health and CMV-seronegative. Sequencing was carried out using PBMCs. The CDR3 nucleotides are TGTGCCAGCAGCTTACAGGGTCCCTCCTACGAGCAGTACTTC. This translates into CASSLQGPSYEQYF.